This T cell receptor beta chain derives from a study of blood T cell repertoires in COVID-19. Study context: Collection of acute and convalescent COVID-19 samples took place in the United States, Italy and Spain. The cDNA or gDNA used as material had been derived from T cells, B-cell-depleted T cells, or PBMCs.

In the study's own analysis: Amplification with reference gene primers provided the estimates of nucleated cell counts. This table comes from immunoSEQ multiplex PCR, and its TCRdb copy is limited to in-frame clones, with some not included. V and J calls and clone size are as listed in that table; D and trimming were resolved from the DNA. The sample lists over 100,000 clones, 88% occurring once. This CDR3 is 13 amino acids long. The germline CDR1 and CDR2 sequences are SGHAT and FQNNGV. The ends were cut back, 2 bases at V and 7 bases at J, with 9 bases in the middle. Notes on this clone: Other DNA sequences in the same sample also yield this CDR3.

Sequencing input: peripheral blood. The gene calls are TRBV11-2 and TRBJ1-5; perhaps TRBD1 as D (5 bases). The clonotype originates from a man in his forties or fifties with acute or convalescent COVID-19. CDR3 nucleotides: TGTGCCAGCAGCTTAAGGGGCGGACAGCCCCAGCATTTT. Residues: CASSLRGGQPQHF.